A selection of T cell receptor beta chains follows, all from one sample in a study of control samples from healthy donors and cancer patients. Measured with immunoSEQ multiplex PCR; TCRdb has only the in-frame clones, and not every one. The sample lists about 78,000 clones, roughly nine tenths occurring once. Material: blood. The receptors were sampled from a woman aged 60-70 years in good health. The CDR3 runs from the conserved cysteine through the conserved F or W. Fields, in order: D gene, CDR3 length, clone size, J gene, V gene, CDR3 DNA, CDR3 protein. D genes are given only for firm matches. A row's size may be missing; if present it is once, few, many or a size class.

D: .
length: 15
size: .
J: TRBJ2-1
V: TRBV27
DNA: TGTGCCAGCAGTTTAATGTGGGAGGCCTACAATGAGCAGTTCTTC
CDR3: CASSLMWEAYNEQFF

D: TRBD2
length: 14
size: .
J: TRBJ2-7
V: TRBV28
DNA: TGTGCCAGCCAGTCTTTGCGGCTAGCGGGGGAGCAGTACTTC
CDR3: CASQSLRLAGEQYF

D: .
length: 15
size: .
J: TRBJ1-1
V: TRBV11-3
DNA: TGTGCCAGCAGCCGATTAAGCTACATGAACACTGAAGCTTTCTTT
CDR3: CASSRLSYMNTEAFF

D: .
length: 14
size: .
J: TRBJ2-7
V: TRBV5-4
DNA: TGTGCCAGCAGCTTGAAGGCCTCTGAGGGTAAGCAGTACTTC
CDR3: CASSLKASEGKQYF

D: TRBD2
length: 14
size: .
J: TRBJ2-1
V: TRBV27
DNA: TGTGCCAGCAGAAGGACTAGGAGGGACAATGAGCAGTTCTTC
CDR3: CASRRTRRDNEQFF

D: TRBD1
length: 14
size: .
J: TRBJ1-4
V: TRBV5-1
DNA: TGCGCCAGCAGCCGGGACAGGGATAATGAAAAACTGTTTTTT
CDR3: CASSRDRDNEKLFF

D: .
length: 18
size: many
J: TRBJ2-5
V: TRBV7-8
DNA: TGTGCCAGCAGCCTTCCTCGCAGGGGTTTAGAGAACCAAGAGACCCAGTACTTC
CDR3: CASSLPRRGLENQETQYF

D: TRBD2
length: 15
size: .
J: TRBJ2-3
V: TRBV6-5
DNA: TGTGCCAGCGGCCAAGCGGGAGAGGTCCCAGATACGCAGTATTTT
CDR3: CASGQAGEVPDTQYF

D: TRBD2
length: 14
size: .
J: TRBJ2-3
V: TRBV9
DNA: TGTGCCAGCAGCGTAGTTAGCGGGACAGATACGCAGTATTTT
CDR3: CASSVVSGTDTQYF

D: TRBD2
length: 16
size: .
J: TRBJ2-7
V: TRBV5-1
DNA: TGCGCCAGCAGCACAGGGACTAGCGGGAGGAACTACGAGCAGTACTTC
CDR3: CASSTGTSGRNYEQYF

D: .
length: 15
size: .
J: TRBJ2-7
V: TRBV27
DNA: TGTGCCAGCAGTTTAAGAGGGAGCCTTTCAAGGGAGCAGTACTTC
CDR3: CASSLRGSLSREQYF

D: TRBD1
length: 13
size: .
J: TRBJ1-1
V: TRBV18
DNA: TGTGCCAGCCTGGGACAGGGGAACACTGAAGCTTTCTTT
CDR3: CASLGQGNTEAFF

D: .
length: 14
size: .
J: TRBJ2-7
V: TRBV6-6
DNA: TGTGCCAGCAGTTCCCGACAGGAGTCCTACGAGCAGTACTTC
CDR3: CASSSRQESYEQYF

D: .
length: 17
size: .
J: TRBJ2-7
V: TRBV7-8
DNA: TGTGCCAGCAGCTCCCGCCCCGGGGCATCCGTTTCCTACGAGCAGTACTTC
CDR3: CASSSRPGASVSYEQYF

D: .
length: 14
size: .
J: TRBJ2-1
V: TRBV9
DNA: TGTGCCAGCAGCCCGCAGGCCGGCTACAATGAGCAGTTCTTC
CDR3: CASSPQAGYNEQFF

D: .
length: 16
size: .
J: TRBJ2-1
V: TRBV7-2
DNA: TGTGCCAGCAGCTTATATGGTGGGCCTGCCTACAATGAGCAGTTCTTC
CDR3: CASSLYGGPAYNEQFF

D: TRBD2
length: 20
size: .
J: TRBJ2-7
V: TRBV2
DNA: TGTGCCAGCAGTGCTACAACCGGGACTAGCAGCGACCGGGTTCGCATGAAGCAGTACTTC
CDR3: CASSATTGTSSDRVRMKQYF

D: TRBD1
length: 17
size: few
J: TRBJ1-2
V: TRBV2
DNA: TGTGCCAACGATAGGGGGGGGACAGCCCCATCTAACTATGGCTACACCTTC
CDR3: CANDRGGTAPSNYGYTF

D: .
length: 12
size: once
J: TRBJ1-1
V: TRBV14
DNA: TGTGCCAGCAGCCTTACTAACACTGAAGCTTTCTTT
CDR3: CASSLTNTEAFF

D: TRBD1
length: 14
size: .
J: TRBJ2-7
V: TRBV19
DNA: TGTGCCAGCCCTGCCGACAGGGGCACCTACGAGCAGTACTTC
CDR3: CASPADRGTYEQYF

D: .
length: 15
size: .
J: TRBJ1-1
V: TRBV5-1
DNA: TGCGCCAGCAGCTTGGTGGGCAGGTCGAACACTGAAGCTTTCTTT
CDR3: CASSLVGRSNTEAFF

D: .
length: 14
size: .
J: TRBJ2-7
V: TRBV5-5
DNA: TGTGCCAGCAGCGACCTTAGTGGGTCCTACGAGCAGTACTTC
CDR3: CASSDLSGSYEQYF

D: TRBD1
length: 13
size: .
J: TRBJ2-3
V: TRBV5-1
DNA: TGCGCCAGCAGCTCTGACAGGGGCGATACGCAGTATTTT
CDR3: CASSSDRGDTQYF

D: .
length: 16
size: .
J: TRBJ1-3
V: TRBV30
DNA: TGTGCCTGGAGTCCACTGGGCAGTGACTCTGGAAACACCATATATTTT
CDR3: CAWSPLGSDSGNTIYF

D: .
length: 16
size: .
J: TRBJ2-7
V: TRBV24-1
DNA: TGTGCCACCAGTGATTCTCGTACGGGAGAGGTCTTGGAGCAGTACTTC
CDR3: CATSDSRTGEVLEQYF

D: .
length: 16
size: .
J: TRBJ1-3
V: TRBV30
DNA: TGTGCCTGGAGTGCTGGGCAGGGTGGGACTGGAAACACCATATATTTT
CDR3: CAWSAGQGGTGNTIYF